A selection of T cell receptor beta chains follows, all from one sample in a study of T cells expressing NK-cell markers. TCRdb re-called the 5' RACE reads and catalogs CDR3 proteins one per entry, DNA excluded. The sample includes roughly 390,000 distinct CDR3 sequences. The sequenced material came from blood T cells: a sorted CD56 or NKG2C T cell subset, CD4+ or CD8+ T cells, or bulk PBMC T cells (not recorded which). The receptors come from a woman in her forties or fifties in good health. CDR3s include the opening cysteine and the closing phenylalanine or tryptophan. Each record gives: CDR3 protein, V gene, J gene, CDR3 length.

CASSVGSSGFYNEQFF	TRBV9	TRBJ2-1	16
CSVSGTDLGEQYF	TRBV29-1	TRBJ2-7	13
CASSYLEVRGGTEAFF	TRBV6-5	TRBJ1-1	16
CASSGPGGQWETQYF	TRBV9	TRBJ2-5	15
CSAGGQIEETQYF	TRBV20-1	TRBJ2-5	13
CASSFSQGGSNTGELFF	TRBV7-8	TRBJ2-2	17
CASTPGHLLQETQYF	TRBV5-1	TRBJ2-5	15
CATSGPLAGGHTGELFF	TRBV24-1	TRBJ2-2	17
CASKDRGGETQYF	TRBV5-1	TRBJ2-5	13
CASSLHSGVGYTF	TRBV6-5	TRBJ1-2	13
CASGSPALSSYNEQFF	TRBV12-3/TRBV12-4	TRBJ2-1	16
CASSLGWGGSPYEQFF	TRBV12-3/TRBV12-4	TRBJ2-1	16
CASGRQRLTGELFF	TRBV12-5	TRBJ2-2	14
CASDTRFGEAFF	TRBV6-2/TRBV6-3	TRBJ1-1	12
CASSQDLGGSYNEQFF	TRBV4-1	TRBJ2-1	16
CASSGGGRDSSYNEQFF	TRBV5-6	TRBJ2-1	17
CASSVAGDTQYF	TRBV12-3/TRBV12-4	TRBJ2-3	12
CASKEGQGRNSPLHF	TRBV11-2	TRBJ1-6	15
CASSRDRVYEQYF	TRBV7-2	TRBJ2-7	13
CASSLDRAVGETQYF	TRBV5-1	TRBJ2-5	15
CATSRINYEQYF	TRBV15	TRBJ2-7	12
CSAEGDRREAQYF	TRBV20-1	TRBJ2-5	13
CSVDISGKTQYF	TRBV29-1	TRBJ2-5	12
CASGTGGPGNEQFF	TRBV4-1	TRBJ2-1	14
CASSFIGVEQFF	TRBV5-1	TRBJ2-1	12
CASSYERGGLGFVEQFF	TRBV6-2/TRBV6-3	TRBJ2-1	17
CASSGPTRRAGGKLFF	TRBV7-9	TRBJ1-4	16
CASSKQVNTEAFF	TRBV6-5	TRBJ1-1	13
CASSLGVTRELFF	TRBV7-9	TRBJ2-2	13
CASSPNVGLDTQYF	TRBV19	TRBJ2-3	14
CASLGLEGRQTQYF	TRBV3-1	TRBJ2-5	14
CATQPGGHGTDTQYF	TRBV24-1	TRBJ2-3	15
CASSQRTSGSYNEQFF	TRBV4-1	TRBJ2-1	16